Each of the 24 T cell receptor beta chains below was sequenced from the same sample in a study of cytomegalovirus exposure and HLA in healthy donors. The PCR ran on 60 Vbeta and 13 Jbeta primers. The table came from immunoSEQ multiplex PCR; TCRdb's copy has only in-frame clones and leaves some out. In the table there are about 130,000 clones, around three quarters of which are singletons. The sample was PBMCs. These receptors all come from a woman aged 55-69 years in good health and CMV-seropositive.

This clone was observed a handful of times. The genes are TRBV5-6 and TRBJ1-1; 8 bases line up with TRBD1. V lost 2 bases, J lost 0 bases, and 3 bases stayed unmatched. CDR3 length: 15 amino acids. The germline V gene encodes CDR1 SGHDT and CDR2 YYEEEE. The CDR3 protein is CASSFWTGLNTEAFF. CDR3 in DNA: TGTGCCAGCAGCTTCTGGACAGGGCTGAACACTGAAGCTTTCTTT.

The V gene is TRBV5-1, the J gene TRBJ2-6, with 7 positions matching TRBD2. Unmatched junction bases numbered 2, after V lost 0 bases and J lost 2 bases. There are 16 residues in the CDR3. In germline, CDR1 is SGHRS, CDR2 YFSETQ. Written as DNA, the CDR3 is TGCGCCAGCAGCTTGGCCGGGGGGACTGGGGCCAACGTCCTGACTTTC. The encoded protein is CASSLAGGTGANVLTF.

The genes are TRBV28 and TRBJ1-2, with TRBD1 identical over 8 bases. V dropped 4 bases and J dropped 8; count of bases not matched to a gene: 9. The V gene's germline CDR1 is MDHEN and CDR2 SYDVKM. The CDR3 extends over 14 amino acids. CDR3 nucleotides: TGTGCCAGCAGTTCTTACGACAGGGGCAAGGGCTACACCTTC. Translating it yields CASSSYDRGKGYTF.

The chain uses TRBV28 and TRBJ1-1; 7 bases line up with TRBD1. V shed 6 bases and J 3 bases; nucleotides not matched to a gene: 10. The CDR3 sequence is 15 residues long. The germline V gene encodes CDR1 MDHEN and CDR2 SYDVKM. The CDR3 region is CASSPGGLRDTEAFF. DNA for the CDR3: TGTGCCAGCAGCCCAGGGGGGTTGAGAGACACTGAAGCTTTCTTT.

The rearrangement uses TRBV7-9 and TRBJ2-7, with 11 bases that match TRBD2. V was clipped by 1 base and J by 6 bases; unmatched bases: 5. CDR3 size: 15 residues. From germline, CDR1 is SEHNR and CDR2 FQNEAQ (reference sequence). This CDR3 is CASSLVGLAGGEQYF. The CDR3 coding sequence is TGTGCCAGCAGCTTAGTTGGCCTAGCGGGAGGCGAGCAGTACTTC.

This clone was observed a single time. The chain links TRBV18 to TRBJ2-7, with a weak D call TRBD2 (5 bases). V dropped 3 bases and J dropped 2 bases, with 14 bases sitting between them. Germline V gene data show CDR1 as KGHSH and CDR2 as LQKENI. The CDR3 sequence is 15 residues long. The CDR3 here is CASSPSLDFTYEQYF. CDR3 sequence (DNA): TGTGCCAGCTCACCCTCCTTGGACTTCACCTACGAGCAGTACTTC.

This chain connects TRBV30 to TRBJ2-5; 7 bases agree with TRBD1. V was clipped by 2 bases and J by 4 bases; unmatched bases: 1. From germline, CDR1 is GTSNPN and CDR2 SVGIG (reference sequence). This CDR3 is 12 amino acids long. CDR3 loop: CAWSYRGETQYF. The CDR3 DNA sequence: TGTGCCTGGAGTTACAGGGGAGAGACCCAGTACTTC.

DNA for the CDR3: TGTGCCAGCAGCACCTCACAGGGTATGATGGCCGGGGAGCTGTTTTTT. The encoded protein is CASSTSQGMMAGELFF. The gene calls are TRBV5-4 and TRBJ2-2, with D maybe TRBD1 (6 bases). This CDR3 is built from 16 residues. The germline gives CDR1 SGHNT, CDR2 YYREEE (reference sequence). V lost 4 bases to trimming and J lost 6 bases, with 19 bases between them. The full variable domain, in which reference TRBV5-4 and TRBJ2-2 provide the parts outside the CDR3, is ETGVTQSPTHLIKTRGQQVTLRCSSQSGHNTVSWYQQALGQGPQFIFQYYREEENGRGNFPPRFSGLQFPNYSSELNVNALELDDSALYLCASSTSQGMMAGELFFGEGSRLTVL.

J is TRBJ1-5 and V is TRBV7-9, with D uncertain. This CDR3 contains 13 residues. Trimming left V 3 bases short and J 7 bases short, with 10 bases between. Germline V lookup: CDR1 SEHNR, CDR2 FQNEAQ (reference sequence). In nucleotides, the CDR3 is TGTGCCAGCAGCTTTGATGCGTGGCAGCCCCAGCATTTT. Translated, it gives CASSFDAWQPQHF.

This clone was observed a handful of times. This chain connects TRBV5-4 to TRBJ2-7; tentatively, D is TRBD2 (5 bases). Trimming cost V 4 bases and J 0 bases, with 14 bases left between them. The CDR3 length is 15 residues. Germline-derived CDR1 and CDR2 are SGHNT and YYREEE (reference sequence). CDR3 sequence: CASSPGRGSSYEQYF. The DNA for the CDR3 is TGTGCCAGCAGCCCCGGGCGTGGGAGCTCCTACGAGCAGTACTTC. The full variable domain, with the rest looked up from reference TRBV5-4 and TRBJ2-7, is ETGVTQSPTHLIKTRGQQVTLRCSSQSGHNTVSWYQQALGQGPQFIFQYYREEENGRGNFPPRFSGLQFPNYSSELNVNALELDDSALYLCASSPGRGSSYEQYFGPGTRLTVT.

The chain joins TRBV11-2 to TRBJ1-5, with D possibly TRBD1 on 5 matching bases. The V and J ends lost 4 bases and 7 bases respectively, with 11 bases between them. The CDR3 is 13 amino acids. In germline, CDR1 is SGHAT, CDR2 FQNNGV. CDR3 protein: CASSSGYGQPQHF. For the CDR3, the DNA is TGTGCCAGCAGCTCAGGGTACGGGCAGCCCCAGCATTTT. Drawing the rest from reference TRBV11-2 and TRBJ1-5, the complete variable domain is EAGVAQSPRYKIIEKRQSVAFWCNPISGHATLYWYQQILGQGPKLLIQFQNNGVVDDSQLPKDRFSAERLKGVDSTLKIQPAKLEDSAVYLCASSSGYGQPQHFGDGTRLSIL.

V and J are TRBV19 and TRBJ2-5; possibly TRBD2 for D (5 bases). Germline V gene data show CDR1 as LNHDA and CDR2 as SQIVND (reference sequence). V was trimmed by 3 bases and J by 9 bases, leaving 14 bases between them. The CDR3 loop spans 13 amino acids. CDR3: CASSMGAGEAQYF. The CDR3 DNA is TGTGCCAGTAGTATGGGAGCAGGCGAGGCCCAGTACTTC.

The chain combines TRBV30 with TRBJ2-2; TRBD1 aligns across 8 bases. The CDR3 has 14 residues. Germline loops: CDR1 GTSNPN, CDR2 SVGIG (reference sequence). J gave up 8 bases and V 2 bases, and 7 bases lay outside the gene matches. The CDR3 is CAWSIQGGSGELFF. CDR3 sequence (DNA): TGTGCCTGGAGTATACAGGGGGGATCTGGGGAGCTGTTTTTT.

CDR3 amino acids: CASRGQAEGQPQHF. The CDR3 nucleotides are TGTGCCAGCAGGGGACAGGCTGAGGGTCAGCCCCAGCATTTT. The rearrangement links TRBV27 to TRBJ1-5; 8 bases are a match to TRBD1. Trimming cost V 6 bases and J 6 bases; bases outside gene matches: 7. The germline CDR1 and CDR2 sequences are MNHEY and SMNVEV (reference sequence). The CDR3 is 14 amino acids.

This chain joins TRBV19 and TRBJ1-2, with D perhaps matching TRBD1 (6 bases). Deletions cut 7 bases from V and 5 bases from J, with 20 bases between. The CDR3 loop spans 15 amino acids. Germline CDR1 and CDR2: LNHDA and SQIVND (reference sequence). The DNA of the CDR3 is TGTGCCAGTACCCTAGGGGGACCGTTGAGGTATGGCTACACCTTC. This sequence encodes CASTLGGPLRYGYTF.

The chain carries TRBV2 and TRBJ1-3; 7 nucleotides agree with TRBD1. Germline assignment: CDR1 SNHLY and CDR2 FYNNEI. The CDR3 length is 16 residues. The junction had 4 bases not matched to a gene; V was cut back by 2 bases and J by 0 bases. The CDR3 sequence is CASSERRGVSGNTIYF. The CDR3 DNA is TGTGCCAGCAGTGAACGCAGGGGGGTCTCTGGAAACACCATATATTTT.

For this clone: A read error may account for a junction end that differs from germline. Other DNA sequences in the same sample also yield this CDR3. The CDR3 protein is CASSFPVDRGYEQYF. The DNA for the CDR3 is TGTGCCAGCAGTTTTCCCGTGGACAGGGGATACGAACAGTACTTC. J is TRBJ2-7 and V is TRBV25-1; 9 bases align to TRBD1. Germline CDR1 MGHDK, CDR2 SYGVNS. CDR3 length: 15 amino acids.

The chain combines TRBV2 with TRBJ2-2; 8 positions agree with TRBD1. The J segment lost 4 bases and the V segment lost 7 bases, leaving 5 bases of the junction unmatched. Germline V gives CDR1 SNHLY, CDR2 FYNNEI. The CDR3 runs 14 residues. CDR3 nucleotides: TGTGCCAGCATCGGACAGGGCGGCACCGGGGAGCTGTTTTTT. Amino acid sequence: CASIGQGGTGELFF. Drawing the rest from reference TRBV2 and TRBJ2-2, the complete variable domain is EPEVTQTPSHQVTQMGQEVILRCVPISNHLYFYWYRQILGQKVEFLVSFYNNEISEKSEIFDDQFSVERPDGSNFTLKIRSTKLEDSAMYFCASIGQGGTGELFFGEGSRLTVL.

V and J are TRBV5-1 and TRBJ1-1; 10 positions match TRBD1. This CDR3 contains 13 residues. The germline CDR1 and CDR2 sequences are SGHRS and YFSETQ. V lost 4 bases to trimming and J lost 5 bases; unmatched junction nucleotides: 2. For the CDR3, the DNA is TGCGCCAGCAGCCGGGGACAGGGGACTGAAGCTTTCTTT. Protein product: CASSRGQGTEAFF. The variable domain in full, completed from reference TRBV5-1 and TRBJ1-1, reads KAGVTQTPRYLIKTRGQQVTLSCSPISGHRSVSWYQQTPGQGLQFLFEYFSETQRNKGNFPGRFSGRQFSNSRSEMNVSTLELGDSALYLCASSRGQGTEAFFGQGTRLTVV.

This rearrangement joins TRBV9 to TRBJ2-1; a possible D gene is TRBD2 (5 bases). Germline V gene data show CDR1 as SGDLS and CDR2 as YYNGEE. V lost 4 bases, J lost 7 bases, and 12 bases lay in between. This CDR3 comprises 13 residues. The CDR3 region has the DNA TGTGCCAGCAGCCCCGGAGAGGGAAATGAGCAGTTCTTC. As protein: CASSPGEGNEQFF.

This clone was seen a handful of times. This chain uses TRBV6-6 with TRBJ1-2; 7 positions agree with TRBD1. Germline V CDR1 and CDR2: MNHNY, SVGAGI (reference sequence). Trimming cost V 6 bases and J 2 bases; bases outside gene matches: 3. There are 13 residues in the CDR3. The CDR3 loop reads CASRTGQNYGYTF. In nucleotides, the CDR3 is TGTGCCAGCAGAACGGGACAGAACTATGGCTACACCTTC.

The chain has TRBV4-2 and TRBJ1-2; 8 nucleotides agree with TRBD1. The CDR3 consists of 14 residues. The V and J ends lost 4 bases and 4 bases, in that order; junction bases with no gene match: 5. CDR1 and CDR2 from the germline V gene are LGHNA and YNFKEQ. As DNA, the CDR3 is TGTGCCAGCAGCCCCGACAGGGGAAGCTATGGCTACACCTTC. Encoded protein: CASSPDRGSYGYTF.

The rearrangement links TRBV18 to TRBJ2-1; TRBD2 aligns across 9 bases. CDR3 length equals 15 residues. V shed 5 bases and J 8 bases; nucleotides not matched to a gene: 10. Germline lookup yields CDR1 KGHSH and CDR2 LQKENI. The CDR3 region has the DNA TGTGCCAGCTCAGCCGCGGGAGGGCCCCTCCATGAGCAGTTCTTC. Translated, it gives CASSAAGGPLHEQFF.

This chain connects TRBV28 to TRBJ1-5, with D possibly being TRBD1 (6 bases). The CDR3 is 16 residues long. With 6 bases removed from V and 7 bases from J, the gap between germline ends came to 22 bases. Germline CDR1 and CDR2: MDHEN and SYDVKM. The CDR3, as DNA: TGTGCCAGCAGCGAATTAGGGCAGGGCCAGGGGCAGCCCCAGCATTTT. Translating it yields CASSELGQGQGQPQHF.